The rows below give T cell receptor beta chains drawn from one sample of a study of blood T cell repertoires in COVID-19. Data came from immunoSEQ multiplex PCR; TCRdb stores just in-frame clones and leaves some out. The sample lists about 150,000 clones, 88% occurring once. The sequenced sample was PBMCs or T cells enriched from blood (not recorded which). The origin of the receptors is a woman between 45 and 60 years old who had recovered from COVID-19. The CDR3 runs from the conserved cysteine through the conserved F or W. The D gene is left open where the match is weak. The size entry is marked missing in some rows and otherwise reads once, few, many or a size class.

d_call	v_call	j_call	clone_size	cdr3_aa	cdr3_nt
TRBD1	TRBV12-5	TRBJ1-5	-	CASGQDRGVGQPQHF	TGTGCTAGTGGCCAGGACAGGGGAGTCGGTCAGCCCCAGCATTTT
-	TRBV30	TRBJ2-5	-	CAWSVQGVETQYF	TGTGCCTGGAGTGTACAAGGGGTCGAGACCCAGTACTTC
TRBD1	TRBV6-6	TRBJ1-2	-	CASSPQGVYGYTF	TGTGCCAGCTCCCCTCAGGGGGTCTATGGCTACACCTTC
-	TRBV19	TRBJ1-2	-	CASSSGGYTF	TGTGCCAGTAGTTCAGGTGGCTACACCTTC
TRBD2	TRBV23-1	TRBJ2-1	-	CASSHSDSTSGGAGNEQFF	TGCGCCAGCAGTCACTCCGACTCGACTAGCGGGGGGGCTGGCAATGAGCAGTTCTTC
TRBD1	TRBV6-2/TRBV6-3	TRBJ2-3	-	CASSYTGQGAVF	TGTGCCAGCAGTTACACGGGACAGGGGGCCGTTTTT
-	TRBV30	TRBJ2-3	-	CAWSPSDTQYF	TGTGCCTGGAGTCCGTCAGATACGCAGTATTTT
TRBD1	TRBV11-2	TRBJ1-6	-	CASSLGTGGISPLHF	TGTGCCAGCAGCCTCGGGACAGGGGGTATTTCACCCCTCCACTTT
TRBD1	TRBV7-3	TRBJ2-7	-	CASSLQGANYEQYF	TGTGCCAGCAGCTTACAGGGGGCTAACTACGAGCAGTACTTC
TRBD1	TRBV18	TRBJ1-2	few	CASSPGQGDGYTF	TGTGCCAGCTCCCCCGGACAGGGAGACGGCTACACCTTC
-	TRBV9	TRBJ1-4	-	CASSVNPLNEKLFF	TGTGCCAGCAGCGTAAATCCACTGAATGAAAAACTGTTTTTT
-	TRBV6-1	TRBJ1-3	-	CASSEVRSAGISGNTIYF	TGTGCCAGCAGTGAAGTACGGTCCGCGGGGATCTCTGGAAACACCATATATTTT
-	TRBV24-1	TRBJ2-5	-	CATSDWAGVLETQYF	TGTGCCACCAGTGATTGGGCAGGGGTTTTGGAGACCCAGTACTTC
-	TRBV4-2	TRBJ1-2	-	CASSQGTEGSYGYTF	TGTGCCAGCAGCCAAGGGACAGAGGGGTCCTATGGCTACACCTTC
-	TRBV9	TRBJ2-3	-	CASSVLASGDTQYF	TGTGCCAGCAGCGTACTGGCCTCGGGAGATACGCAGTATTTT
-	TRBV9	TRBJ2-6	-	CASSVDQGPFSRGGANVLTF	TGTGCCAGCAGCGTAGATCAGGGGCCATTTTCCAGAGGTGGGGCCAACGTCCTGACTTTC
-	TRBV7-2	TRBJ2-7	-	CASSLAVQATYEQYF	TGTGCCAGCAGCTTAGCGGTACAGGCCACCTACGAGCAGTACTTC
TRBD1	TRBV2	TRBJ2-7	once	CASSSGTGDYEQYF	TGTGCCAGCAGTTCCGGGACAGGGGACTACGAGCAGTACTTC
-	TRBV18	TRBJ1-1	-	CASSLTQGNTEAFF	TGTGCCAGCTCACTCACCCAGGGGAACACTGAAGCTTTCTTT
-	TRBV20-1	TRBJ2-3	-	CSASPLITTDTQYF	TGCAGTGCTAGTCCACTCATAACCACAGATACGCAGTATTTT
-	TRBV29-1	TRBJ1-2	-	CSVEEQVVRGYTF	TGCAGCGTTGAGGAACAGGTAGTGCGGGGCTACACCTTC
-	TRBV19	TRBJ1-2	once	CASSPTNNYGYTF	TGTGCCAGTAGCCCGACAAATAACTATGGCTACACCTTC
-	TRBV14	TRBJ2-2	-	CASSQDLAGDTGELFF	TGTGCCAGCAGCCAAGACCTTGCAGGGGACACCGGGGAGCTGTTTTTT
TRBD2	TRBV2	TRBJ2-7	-	CASSEATSGSYEQYF	TGTGCCAGCAGTGAAGCGACTAGCGGCTCCTACGAGCAGTACTTC
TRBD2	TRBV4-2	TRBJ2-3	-	CASSQVGNSGGTDTQYF	TGTGCCAGCAGCCAAGTCGGAAATAGCGGGGGCACAGATACGCAGTATTTT
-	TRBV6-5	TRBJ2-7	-	CASSYNRVTYEQYF	TGTGCCAGCAGTTACAACAGGGTCACGTACGAGCAGTACTTC
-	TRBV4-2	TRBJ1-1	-	CASSPHRENTEAFF	TGTGCCAGCAGCCCTCACAGGGAGAACACTGAAGCTTTCTTT
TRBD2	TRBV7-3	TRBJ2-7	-	CASSLVLAGGPGGYEQYF	TGTGCCAGCAGCTTAGTACTAGCGGGGGGCCCTGGAGGCTACGAGCAGTACTTC
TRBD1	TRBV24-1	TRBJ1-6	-	CATSQGQGYSPLHF	TGTGCCACCAGTCAGGGACAGGGGTATTCACCCCTCCACTTT
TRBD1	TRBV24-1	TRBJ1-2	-	CATSDNPRQGVRYGYTF	TGTGCCACCAGTGATAACCCGCGACAGGGGGTGCGCTATGGCTACACCTTC
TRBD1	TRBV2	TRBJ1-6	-	CASSEPDRDMSPLHF	TGTGCCAGCAGTGAACCGGACAGGGACATGTCACCCCTCCACTTT
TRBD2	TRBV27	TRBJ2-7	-	CASSAGLAENPYEQYF	TGTGCCAGCAGTGCCGGACTAGCGGAGAACCCCTACGAGCAGTACTTC
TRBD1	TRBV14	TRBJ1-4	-	CASSPDRGLGKLFF	TGTGCCAGCAGCCCTGACAGGGGGCTTGGAAAACTGTTTTTT